A selection of T cell receptor beta chains follows, all from one sample in a study of cytomegalovirus exposure and HLA in healthy donors. Generated by immunoSEQ multiplex PCR, the TCRdb table keeps only in-frame clones and is missing some. There are over 80,000 clones in the sample; roughly 76% occur only once, and 3% to 4% lies in the top ten. The sequenced sample was PBMCs. Receptors originate from a man aged 40-49 years in good health and CMV-seronegative. The CDR3 runs from the conserved cysteine through the conserved F or W. A D gene is named only where the DNA matches it firmly. The size field is filled for only some rows; it gives once, few, many or a size class.

j_call: TRBJ1-1; clone_size: few; cdr3_length: 14; d_call: NA; v_call: TRBV29-1; cdr3_aa: CSVLTGTLNTEAFF; cdr3_nt: TGCAGCGTGCTAACCGGGACACTGAACACTGAAGCTTTCTTT
j_call: TRBJ1-1; clone_size: once; cdr3_length: 14; d_call: NA; v_call: TRBV2; cdr3_aa: CASSEQGEDTEAFF; cdr3_nt: TGTGCCAGCAGTGAGCAGGGTGAGGACACTGAAGCTTTCTTT
j_call: TRBJ2-2; clone_size: NA; cdr3_length: 14; d_call: TRBD1; v_call: TRBV7-7; cdr3_aa: CASRETGETGELFF; cdr3_nt: TGTGCCAGCAGGGAAACAGGGGAGACCGGGGAGCTGTTTTTT
j_call: TRBJ2-5; clone_size: NA; cdr3_length: 17; d_call: TRBD1; v_call: TRBV4-1; cdr3_aa: CASSHPGQGAREETQYF; cdr3_nt: TGCGCCAGCAGCCACCCCGGACAGGGGGCGCGTGAAGAGACCCAGTACTTC
j_call: TRBJ1-1; clone_size: NA; cdr3_length: 14; d_call: NA; v_call: TRBV4-3; cdr3_aa: CASSQVSGNTEAFF; cdr3_nt: TGCGCCAGCAGCCAAGTTTCCGGGAACACTGAAGCTTTCTTT
j_call: TRBJ2-1; clone_size: NA; cdr3_length: 14; d_call: TRBD2; v_call: TRBV29-1; cdr3_aa: CSVLMASGGNEQFF; cdr3_nt: TGCAGCGTTCTGATGGCTAGCGGGGGGAATGAGCAGTTCTTC
j_call: TRBJ2-3; clone_size: once; cdr3_length: 15; d_call: TRBD2; v_call: TRBV4-1; cdr3_aa: CASGSSGGLRDTQYF; cdr3_nt: TGCGCCAGCGGAAGTAGCGGGGGCCTGCGGGATACGCAGTATTTT
j_call: TRBJ2-3; clone_size: NA; cdr3_length: 13; d_call: TRBD2; v_call: TRBV11-3; cdr3_aa: CASSGGLADTQYF; cdr3_nt: TGTGCCAGCAGCGGGGGACTAGCAGATACGCAGTATTTT
j_call: TRBJ1-1; clone_size: few; cdr3_length: 13; d_call: NA; v_call: TRBV5-6; cdr3_aa: CASSLLMNTEAFF; cdr3_nt: TGTGCCAGCAGCTTGCTAATGAACACTGAAGCTTTCTTT
j_call: TRBJ2-3; clone_size: NA; cdr3_length: 14; d_call: NA; v_call: TRBV5-1; cdr3_aa: CASRLGLPTDTQYF; cdr3_nt: TGCGCCAGCAGACTGGGACTTCCCACAGATACGCAGTATTTT
j_call: TRBJ2-3; clone_size: NA; cdr3_length: 17; d_call: TRBD2; v_call: TRBV9; cdr3_aa: CASSTDSGLAYTDTQYF; cdr3_nt: TGTGCCAGCAGCACCGACTCGGGACTAGCGTACACAGATACGCAGTATTTT
j_call: TRBJ2-5; clone_size: NA; cdr3_length: 13; d_call: NA; v_call: TRBV10-3; cdr3_aa: CAISEVPGETQYF; cdr3_nt: TGTGCCATCAGTGAGGTACCCGGGGAGACCCAGTACTTC
j_call: TRBJ1-3; clone_size: NA; cdr3_length: 15; d_call: NA; v_call: TRBV9; cdr3_aa: CASSVHGGTGNTIYF; cdr3_nt: TGTGCCAGCAGCGTTCACGGCGGAACCGGAAACACCATATATTTT
j_call: TRBJ2-7; clone_size: NA; cdr3_length: 15; d_call: TRBD2; v_call: TRBV5-1; cdr3_aa: CASSYSGGAINEQYF; cdr3_nt: TGCGCCAGCAGCTATAGCGGGGGGGCCATCAACGAGCAGTACTTC
j_call: TRBJ1-2; clone_size: NA; cdr3_length: 15; d_call: NA; v_call: TRBV11-2; cdr3_aa: CASNLGGGNLYGYTF; cdr3_nt: TGTGCCAGCAACTTAGGAGGAGGGAACCTGTATGGCTACACCTTC
j_call: TRBJ2-7; clone_size: once; cdr3_length: 14; d_call: TRBD2; v_call: TRBV5-1; cdr3_aa: CASSSVAGSYEQYF; cdr3_nt: TGCGCCAGCAGCTCCGTAGCGGGGAGCTACGAGCAGTACTTC